Described below is a single TCR beta chain sequence and its context. Its specificity is not known. The data were obtained in a study of OX40 agonist ivuxolimab in advanced cancers. Notes on the study in general: In the expanded peripheral T cells, antigen specificity was never determined.

Repertoires were generated with immunoSEQ multiplex PCR, while TCRdb's copy carries only in-frame clones and drops some. The sample lists around 40,000 clones, about 86% occurring once. This sequence was found in an adult with an advanced solid tumor such as melanoma, head and neck, liver or kidney cancer. The source was CD4+ or CD8+ T cells sorted from blood, collected in a trial of the OX40 agonist ivuxolimab.

DNA of the CDR3: TGTGCCACCAGTAGTAAGAACACTGAAGCTTTCTTT. It yields the protein CATSSKNTEAFF. The chain carries TRBV15 and TRBJ1-1; D gene ambiguous. The CDR3 covers 12 residues. With 6 bases removed from V and 1 base from J, the gap between germline ends came to 6 bases. Germline CDR1 reads LNHNV; CDR2 reads YYDKDF (reference sequence).